The next 21 T cell receptor beta chains were all read from a single sample in a study of blood T cell repertoires in COVID-19. Some clones are missing from TCRdb's copy, which holds only in-frame ones; the method was immunoSEQ multiplex PCR. The profile shows 100,000 to 150,000 clones, around 83% of them singletons. Sequenced material: peripheral blood. The source of these receptors is a man older than 75 with active or convalescent COVID-19.

This sequence joins TRBV6-5 and TRBJ1-2, with a weak D call TRBD1 (6 bases). CDR1 and CDR2 from the germline V gene are MNHEY and SVGAGI. This CDR3 has 14 amino acids. V lost 2 bases to trimming and J lost 7 bases, with 14 bases between them. CDR3 DNA: TGTGCCAGCAGTTACCACAGGGAAAGGGGTGGCTACACCTTC. Protein: CASSYHRERGGYTF.

The CDR3 bases are TGTGCCAGCAGCCGCGGACAGGATCGCCTCAGCTCCTATAATTCACCCCTCCACTTT. As protein: CASSRGQDRLSSYNSPLHF. The chain uses TRBV3-1 (or the pseudogene TRBV3-2) and TRBJ1-6; 7 bases are a match to TRBD1. Trimming at V came to 4 bases and at J to 0 bases, leaving 12 bases not matched to a gene. The length of the CDR3 is 19 residues. Germline values: CDR1 LGHDT, CDR2 YNNKEL (reference sequence).

This clone was counted only a few times. CDR3 protein: CASSSPDRPSNEQFF. As DNA, the CDR3 is TGTGCCAGCAGTTCCCCTGACAGACCAAGCAATGAGCAGTTCTTC. This sequence joins TRBV28 and TRBJ2-1, with D possibly being TRBD1 (5 bases). V lost 4 bases and J lost 6, with 16 bases in between. CDR3 length: 15 amino acids. Germline CDR1 reads MDHEN; CDR2 reads SYDVKM.

CDR3 protein: CASSLGGGGATDTQYF. In DNA, the CDR3 is TGTGCCAGCAGCTTAGGTGGCGGGGGGGCGACAGATACGCAGTATTTT. The chain employs TRBV7-8 and TRBJ2-3; 9 bases line up with TRBD2. CDR1 is SGHVS, CDR2 FQNEAQ, per germline. CDR3 length equals 16 residues. Unmatched junction bases numbered 5, after V lost 1 base and J lost 3 bases.

V usage is TRBV2 and J usage is TRBJ2-3, with 11 bases fitting TRBD1. V dropped 6 bases and J dropped 0; count of bases not matched to a gene: 8. CDR1 and CDR2 from the germline V gene are SNHLY and FYNNEI. This CDR3 comprises 17 residues. The CDR3 protein is CASSEGTGGISTDTQYF. The DNA for the CDR3 is TGTGCCAGCAGCGAGGGGACAGGGGGGATTAGCACAGATACGCAGTATTTT.

This clone was seen many times. The chain joins TRBV7-2 to TRBJ1-3; perhaps TRBD1 as D (6 bases). The CDR3 sequence is 17 residues long. Trimming took off 8 bases at V and 4 bases at J, with 24 bases between the two ends. Germline V gene data show CDR1 as SGHTA and CDR2 as FQGNSA. CDR3 residues: CASRPGGGGLAGNTIYF. CDR3 DNA: TGTGCCAGCCGGCCGGGAGGAGGGGGGTTGGCAGGAAACACCATATATTTT.

The V gene is TRBV15, the J gene TRBJ2-7, with 8 nucleotides matching TRBD1. J lost 4 bases, V lost 6 bases, and 8 bases had no gene match. CDR3 size: 14 residues. Germline CDR1 is LNHNV and CDR2 is YYDKDF (reference sequence). The CDR3 bases are TGTGCCACCAGTACCGACAGGGGTCCGTACGAGCAGTACTTC. This encodes CATSTDRGPYEQYF.

V is TRBV27 and J is TRBJ1-5; 10 bases fit TRBD1. J gave up 5 bases and V 6 bases, and 7 bases lay outside the gene matches. The CDR3 contains 15 residues. Looked up from germline, CDR1 is MNHEY and CDR2 is SMNVEV (reference sequence). CDR3 loop: CASRSGTGVDQPQHF. The CDR3 DNA follows: TGTGCCAGCAGATCCGGGACAGGGGTTGATCAGCCCCAGCATTTT.

This chain connects TRBV5-4 to TRBJ2-5; 11 positions agree with TRBD2. The CDR3 covers 14 residues. The germline CDR1 and CDR2 sequences are SGHNT and YYREEE (reference sequence). V trimming: 2 bases; J trimming: 5 bases; junction bases outside the gene matches: 2. In nucleotides, the CDR3 is TGTGCCAGCAGCTTTAGCGGGGGGGCGGAGACCCAGTACTTC. Its translation: CASSFSGGAETQYF.

This clone was seen more than once but under ten times. The V gene is TRBV6-5, the J gene TRBJ1-6; D is perhaps TRBD1 (5 bases). This CDR3 has 15 residues. With 2 bases removed from V and 3 bases from J, the gap between germline ends came to 8 bases. Germline CDR1 is MNHEY and CDR2 is SVGAGI. CDR3 residues: CASSYRQGYNSPLHF. CDR3 DNA sequence: TGTGCCAGCAGTTACAGGCAGGGCTATAATTCACCCCTCCACTTT.

The chain uses TRBV7-2 and TRBJ1-2, with 7 nucleotides matching TRBD1. Germline assignment: CDR1 SGHTA and CDR2 FQGNSA. This CDR3 is 14 amino acids long. Unmatched junction bases numbered 4, after V lost 1 base and J lost 5 bases. CDR3 coding DNA: TGTGCCAGCAGCTTAGAGGACAGGTCTTATGGCTACACCTTC. Translating it yields CASSLEDRSYGYTF.

The CDR3 reads CASSPSTGYEQYF. As DNA, the CDR3 is TGTGCCAGCAGCCCGTCAACAGGATACGAGCAGTACTTC. The rearrangement uses TRBV7-2 and TRBJ2-7; weak D call: TRBD1 (5 bases). V was cut by 5 bases and J by 4 bases, with 12 bases left in between. The germline CDR1 and CDR2 sequences are SGHTA and FQGNSA. The CDR3 covers 13 residues.

For the CDR3, the DNA is TGTGCCAGCAGTTTGCCGGGACTAGTAGGCTACAATGAGCAGTTCTTC. This encodes CASSLPGLVGYNEQFF. The chain is built from TRBV27 and TRBJ2-1; 8 bases map to TRBD2. Germline V CDR1 and CDR2: MNHEY, SMNVEV (reference sequence). The trim removed 3 bases at V and 3 bases at J, leaving 7 bases unmatched. This CDR3 spans 16 amino acids.

CDR3 residues: CASSLGGQGLGGYTF. For the CDR3, the DNA is TGTGCCAGCAGCTTGGGGGGACAGGGTCTGGGAGGCTACACCTTC. J is TRBJ1-2 and V is TRBV5-4; 9 bases map to TRBD1. Germline CDR1 reads SGHNT; CDR2 reads YYREEE (reference sequence). The CDR3 is 15 amino acids. Trimming removed 0 bases from V and 8 bases from J; junction bases left unmatched: 8.

The CDR3 DNA follows: TGTGCCAGCAGCCAAGGTATTAGCTCCTACAATGAGCAGTTCTTC. It yields the protein CASSQGISSYNEQFF. V and J are TRBV3-1 (or the pseudogene TRBV3-2) and TRBJ2-1; D remains ambiguous. Looked up from germline, CDR1 is LGHDT and CDR2 is YNNKEL (reference sequence). Between the trimmed V and J ends, which lost 1 base and 0 bases, there was a span of 7 bases. The CDR3 is 15 residues long.

CDR3 protein: CASSEAFRSGNTEAFF. As DNA, the CDR3 is TGTGCCAGCAGTGAAGCGTTTCGTAGCGGGAACACTGAAGCTTTCTTT. The V call is TRBV2, the J call TRBJ1-1; no definite D call. This CDR3 comprises 16 residues. Deletions cut 0 bases from V and 1 base from J, with 12 bases between. Germline CDR1 reads SNHLY; CDR2 reads FYNNEI.

This chain links TRBV2 with TRBJ1-2, with D perhaps TRBD1 (5 bases). This CDR3 contains 13 residues. Trimming stripped 4 bases from V and 8 bases from J, with 14 bases between. Germline values: CDR1 SNHLY, CDR2 FYNNEI. The CDR3 region is CASSVLGQGGYTF. The CDR3 nucleotides are TGTGCCAGCAGTGTTTTGGGGCAGGGAGGCTACACCTTC.

The chain links TRBV19 to TRBJ2-7, with TRBD1 matching over 7 bases. The CDR3 spans 14 residues. The J segment lost 4 bases and the V segment lost 5 bases, leaving 8 bases of the junction unmatched. Germline V lookup: CDR1 LNHDA, CDR2 SQIVND (reference sequence). The CDR3 reads CASSHWDSWYEQYF. In DNA form, the CDR3 reads TGTGCCAGTAGTCACTGGGACAGCTGGTACGAGCAGTACTTC.

This clone was seen more than once but under ten times. This sequence joins TRBV6-2 or TRBV6-3 and TRBJ1-2; no clear D. V lost 2 bases to trimming and J lost 1 base, with 5 bases between them. The CDR3 runs 13 residues. The germline V gene encodes CDR1 MNHEY and CDR2 SVGEGT. CDR3 DNA sequence: TGTGCCAGCAGTTACGGAGGTAACTATGGCTACACCTTC. Its translation: CASSYGGNYGYTF.

The chain couples TRBV15 to TRBJ2-1; 10 bases fit TRBD2. This CDR3 spans 15 amino acids. Germline V gene sequence: CDR1 LNHNV, CDR2 YYDKDF (reference sequence). With 6 bases clipped from V and 2 bases from J, the junction kept 4 bases outside the gene matches. The CDR3 loop is CATRKRGGAYNEQFF. The DNA for the CDR3 is TGTGCCACCAGAAAGCGGGGGGGCGCCTACAATGAGCAGTTCTTC. The full variable domain, rest sourced from reference TRBV15 and TRBJ2-1, is DAMVIQNPRYQVTQFGKPVTLSCSQTLNHNVMYWYQQKSSQAPKLLFHYYDKDFNNEADTPDNFQSRRPNTSFCFLDIRSPGLGDTAMYLCATRKRGGAYNEQFFGPGTRLTVL.

The J gene is TRBJ1-4, the V gene TRBV5-4; TRBD1 aligns across 8 bases. J was trimmed by 3 bases and V by 6 bases; bases with no gene match: 4. CDR3 length equals 14 residues. The germline V gene has CDR1 SGHNT and CDR2 YYREEE (reference sequence). The CDR3 sequence is CASKPTGANEKLFF. The CDR3 DNA sequence: TGTGCCAGCAAGCCGACAGGGGCTAATGAAAAACTGTTTTTT.